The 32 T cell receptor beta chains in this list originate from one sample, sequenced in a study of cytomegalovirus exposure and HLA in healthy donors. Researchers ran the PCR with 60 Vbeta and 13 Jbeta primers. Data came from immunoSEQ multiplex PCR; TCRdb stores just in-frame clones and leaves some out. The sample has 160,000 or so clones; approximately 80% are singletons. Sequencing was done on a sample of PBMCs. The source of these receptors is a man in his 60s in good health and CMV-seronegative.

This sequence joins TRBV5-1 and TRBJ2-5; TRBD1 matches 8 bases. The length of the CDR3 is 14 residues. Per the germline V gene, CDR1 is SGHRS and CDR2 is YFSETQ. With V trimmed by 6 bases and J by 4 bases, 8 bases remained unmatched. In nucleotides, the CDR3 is TGCGCCAGCAACCCGGACAGGGTTCGAGAGACCCAGTACTTC. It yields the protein CASNPDRVRETQYF.

In nucleotides, the CDR3 is TGTGCCAGCAGCTTCCTAGCGGGAGGGGGTGAGACCCAGTACTTC. Amino acid sequence: CASSFLAGGGETQYF. The chain links TRBV5-4 to TRBJ2-5; 12 bases align to TRBD2. V shed 2 bases and J 5 bases; nucleotides not matched to a gene: 4. CDR1 and CDR2 (germline): SGHNT, YYREEE (reference sequence). The CDR3 contains 15 residues.

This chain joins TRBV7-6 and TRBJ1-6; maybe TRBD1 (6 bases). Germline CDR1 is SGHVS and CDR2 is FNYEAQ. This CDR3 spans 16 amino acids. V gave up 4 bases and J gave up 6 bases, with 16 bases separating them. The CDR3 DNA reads TGTGCCAGCAGCTCCTCCGGGACACCTATTAATTCACCCCTCCACTTT. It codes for CASSSSGTPINSPLHF.

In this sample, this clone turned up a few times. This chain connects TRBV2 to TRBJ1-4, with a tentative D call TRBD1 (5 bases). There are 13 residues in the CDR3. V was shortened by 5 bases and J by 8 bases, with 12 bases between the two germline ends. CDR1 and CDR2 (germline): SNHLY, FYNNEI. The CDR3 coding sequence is TGTGCCAGCAGTTTCCAGGGTAGGGAAAAACTGTTTTTT. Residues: CASSFQGREKLFF.

The chain's CDR3 is CAISGDGGALNEQFF. For the CDR3, the DNA is TGTGCCATCAGTGGTGACGGGGGGGCTCTCAATGAGCAGTTCTTC. The V and J genes are TRBV10-3 and TRBJ2-1; 8 bases match TRBD2. V lost 4 bases, J lost 6 bases, and 8 bases stayed unmatched. The CDR3 covers 15 residues. The germline CDR1 and CDR2 sequences are ENHRY and SYGVKD.

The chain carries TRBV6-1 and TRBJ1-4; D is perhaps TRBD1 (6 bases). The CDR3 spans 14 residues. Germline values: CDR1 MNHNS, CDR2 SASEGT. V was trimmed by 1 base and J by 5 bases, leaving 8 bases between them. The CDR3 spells CASSEGTENEKLFF. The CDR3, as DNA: TGTGCCAGCAGTGAAGGGACAGAGAATGAAAAACTGTTTTTT.

The CDR3 sequence is CASSFQGLETQYF. The CDR3 DNA reads TGTGCCAGCAGCTTCCAGGGGTTAGAGACCCAGTACTTC. The V and J genes are TRBV7-2 and TRBJ2-5; D is perhaps TRBD1 (6 bases). CDR1 and CDR2 (germline): SGHTA, FQGNSA. Trimming pared 3 bases from V and 4 bases from J, leaving 9 bases between. The CDR3 contains 13 residues.

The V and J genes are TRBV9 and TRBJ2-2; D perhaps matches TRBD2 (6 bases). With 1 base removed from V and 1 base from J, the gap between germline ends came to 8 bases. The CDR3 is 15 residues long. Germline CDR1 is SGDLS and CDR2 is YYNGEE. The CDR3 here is CASSVIGGNTGELFF. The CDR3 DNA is TGTGCCAGCAGCGTAATCGGGGGGAACACCGGGGAGCTGTTTTTT.

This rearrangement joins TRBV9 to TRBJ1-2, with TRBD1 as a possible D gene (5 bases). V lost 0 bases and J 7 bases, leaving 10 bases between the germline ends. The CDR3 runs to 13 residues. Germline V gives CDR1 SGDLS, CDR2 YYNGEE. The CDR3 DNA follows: TGTGCCAGCAGCGTAGATCCAGGGTTTGGCTACACCTTC. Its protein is CASSVDPGFGYTF.

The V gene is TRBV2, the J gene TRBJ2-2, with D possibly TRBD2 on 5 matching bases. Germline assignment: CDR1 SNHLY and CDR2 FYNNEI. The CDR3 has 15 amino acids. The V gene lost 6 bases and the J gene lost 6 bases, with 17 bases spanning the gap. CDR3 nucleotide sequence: TGTGCCAGCAGCCTGACTACCAAGTCTCCCGGGGAGCTGTTTTTT. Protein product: CASSLTTKSPGELFF.

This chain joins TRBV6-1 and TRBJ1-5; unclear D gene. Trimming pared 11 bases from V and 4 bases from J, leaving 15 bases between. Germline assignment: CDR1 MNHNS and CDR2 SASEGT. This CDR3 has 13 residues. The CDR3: CASGKDPNQPQHF. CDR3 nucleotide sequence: TGTGCCTCCGGGAAGGACCCGAATCAGCCCCAGCATTTT.

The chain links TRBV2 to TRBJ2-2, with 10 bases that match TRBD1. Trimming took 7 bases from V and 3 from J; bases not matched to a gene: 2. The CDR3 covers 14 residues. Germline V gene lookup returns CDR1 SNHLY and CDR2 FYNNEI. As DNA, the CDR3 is TGTGCCAGCATAGGGACAGGGGACACCGGGGAGCTGTTTTTT. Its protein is CASIGTGDTGELFF.

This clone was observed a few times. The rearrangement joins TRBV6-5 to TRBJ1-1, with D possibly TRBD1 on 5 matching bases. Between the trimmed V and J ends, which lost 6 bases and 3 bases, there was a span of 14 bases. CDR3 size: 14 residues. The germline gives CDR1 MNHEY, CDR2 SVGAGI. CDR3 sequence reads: CASRPGMVDTEAFF. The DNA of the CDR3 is TGTGCCAGCAGACCAGGGATGGTGGACACTGAAGCTTTCTTT.

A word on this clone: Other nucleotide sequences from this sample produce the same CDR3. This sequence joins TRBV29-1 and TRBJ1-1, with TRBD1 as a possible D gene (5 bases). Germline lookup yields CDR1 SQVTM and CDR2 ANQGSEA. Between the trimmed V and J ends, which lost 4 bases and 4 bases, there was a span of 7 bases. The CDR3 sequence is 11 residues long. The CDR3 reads CSVGGGTEAFF. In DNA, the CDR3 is TGCAGCGTTGGGGGGGGCACTGAAGCTTTCTTT. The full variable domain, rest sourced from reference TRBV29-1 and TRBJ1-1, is SAVISQKPSRDICQRGTSLTIQCQVDSQVTMMFWYRQQPGQSLTLIATANQGSEATYESGFVIDKFPISRPNLTFSTLTVSNMSPEDSSIYLCSVGGGTEAFFGQGTRLTVV.

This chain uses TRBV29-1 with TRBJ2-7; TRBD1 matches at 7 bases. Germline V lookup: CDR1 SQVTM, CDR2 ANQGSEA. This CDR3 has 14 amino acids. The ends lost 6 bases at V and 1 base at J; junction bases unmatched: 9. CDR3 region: CSVRQGLVSYEQYF. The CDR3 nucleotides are TGCAGCGTACGACAGGGCTTAGTTTCCTACGAGCAGTACTTC.

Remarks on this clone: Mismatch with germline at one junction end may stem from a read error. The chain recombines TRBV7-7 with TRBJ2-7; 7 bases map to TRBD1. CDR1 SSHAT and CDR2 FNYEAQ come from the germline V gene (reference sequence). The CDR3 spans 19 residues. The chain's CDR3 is CASSLTNIDRATCPYEQYF. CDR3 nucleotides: TGTGCTAGCAGCTTAACCAATATAGACAGGGCAACATGCCCCTACGAGCAGTACTTC.

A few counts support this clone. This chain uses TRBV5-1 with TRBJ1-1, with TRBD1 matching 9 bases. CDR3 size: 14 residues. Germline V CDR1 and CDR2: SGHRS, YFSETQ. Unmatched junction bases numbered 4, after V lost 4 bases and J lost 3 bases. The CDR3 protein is CASSAGQGDTEAFF. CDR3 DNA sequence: TGCGCCAGCAGCGCGGGACAGGGAGACACTGAAGCTTTCTTT.

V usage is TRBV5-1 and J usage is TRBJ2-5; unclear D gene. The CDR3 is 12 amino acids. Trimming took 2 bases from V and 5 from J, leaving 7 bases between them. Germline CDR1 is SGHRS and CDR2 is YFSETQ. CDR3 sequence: CASSLNLETQYF. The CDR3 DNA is TGCGCCAGCAGCTTAAATCTTGAGACCCAGTACTTC.

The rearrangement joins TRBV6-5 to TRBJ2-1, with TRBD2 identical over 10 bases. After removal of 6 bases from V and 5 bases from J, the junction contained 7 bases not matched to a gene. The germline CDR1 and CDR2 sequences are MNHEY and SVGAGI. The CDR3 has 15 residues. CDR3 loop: CASSPGLARNNEQFF. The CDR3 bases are TGTGCCAGCAGCCCGGGACTAGCGAGAAACAATGAGCAGTTCTTC.

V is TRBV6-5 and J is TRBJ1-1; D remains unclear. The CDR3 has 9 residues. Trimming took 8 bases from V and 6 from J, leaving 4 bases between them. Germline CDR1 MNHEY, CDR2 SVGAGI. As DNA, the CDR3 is TGTGCCAGCTTCGCTGAAGCTTTCTTT. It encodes CASFAEAFF.

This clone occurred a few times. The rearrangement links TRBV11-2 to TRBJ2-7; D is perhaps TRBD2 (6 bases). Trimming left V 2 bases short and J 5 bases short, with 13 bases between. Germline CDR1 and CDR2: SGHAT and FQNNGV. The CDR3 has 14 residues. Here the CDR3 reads CASSLFRGGDEQYF. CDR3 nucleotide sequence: TGTGCCAGCAGCTTATTTCGGGGAGGCGACGAGCAGTACTTC. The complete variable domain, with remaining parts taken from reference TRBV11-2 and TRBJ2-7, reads EAGVAQSPRYKIIEKRQSVAFWCNPISGHATLYWYQQILGQGPKLLIQFQNNGVVDDSQLPKDRFSAERLKGVDSTLKIQPAKLEDSAVYLCASSLFRGGDEQYFGPGTRLTVT.

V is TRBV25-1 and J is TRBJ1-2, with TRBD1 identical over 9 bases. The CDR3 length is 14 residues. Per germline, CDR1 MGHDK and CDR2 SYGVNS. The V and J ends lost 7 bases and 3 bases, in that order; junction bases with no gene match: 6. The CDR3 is CASMRGQGDYGYTF. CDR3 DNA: TGTGCCAGCATGAGGGGACAGGGCGACTATGGCTACACCTTC.

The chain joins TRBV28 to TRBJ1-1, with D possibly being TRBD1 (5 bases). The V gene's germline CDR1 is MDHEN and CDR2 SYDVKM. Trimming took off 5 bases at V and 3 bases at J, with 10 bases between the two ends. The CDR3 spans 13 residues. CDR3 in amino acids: CASSQDSDTEAFF. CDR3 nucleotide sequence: TGTGCCAGCAGTCAAGACAGTGACACTGAAGCTTTCTTT.

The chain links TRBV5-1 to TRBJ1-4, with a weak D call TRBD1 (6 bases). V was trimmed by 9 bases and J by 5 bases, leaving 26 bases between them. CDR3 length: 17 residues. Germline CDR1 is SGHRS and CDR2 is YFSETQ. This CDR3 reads CATTPKWGGQMNEKLFF. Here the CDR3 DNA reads TGCGCCACCACACCCAAGTGGGGGGGGCAAATGAATGAAAAACTGTTTTTT.

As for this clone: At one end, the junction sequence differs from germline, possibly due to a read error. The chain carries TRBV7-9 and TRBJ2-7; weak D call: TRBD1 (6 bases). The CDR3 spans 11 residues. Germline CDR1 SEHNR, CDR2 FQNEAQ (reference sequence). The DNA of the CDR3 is TGTGCCAGCAGCTCAGAAGACAGGCTTGACTTC. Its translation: CASSSEDRLDF. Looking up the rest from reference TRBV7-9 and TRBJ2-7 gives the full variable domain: DTGVSQNPRHKITKRGQNVTFRCDPISEHNRLYWYRQTLGQGPEFLTYFQNEAQLEKSRLLSDRFSAERPKGSFSTLEIQRTEQGDSAMYLCASSSEDRLDFGPGTRLTVT.

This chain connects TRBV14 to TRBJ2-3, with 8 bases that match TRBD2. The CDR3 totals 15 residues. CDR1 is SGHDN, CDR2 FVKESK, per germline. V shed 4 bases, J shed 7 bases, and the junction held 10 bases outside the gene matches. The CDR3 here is CASSRWRGVRNTQYF. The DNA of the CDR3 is TGTGCCAGCAGCCGGTGGCGGGGGGTCAGGAATACGCAGTATTTT.

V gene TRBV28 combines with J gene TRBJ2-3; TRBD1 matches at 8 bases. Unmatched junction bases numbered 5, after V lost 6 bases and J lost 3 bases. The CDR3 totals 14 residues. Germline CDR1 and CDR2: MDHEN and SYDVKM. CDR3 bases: TGTGCCAGCAGCGCCAGGGGGCCGACAGATACGCAGTATTTT. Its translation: CASSARGPTDTQYF.

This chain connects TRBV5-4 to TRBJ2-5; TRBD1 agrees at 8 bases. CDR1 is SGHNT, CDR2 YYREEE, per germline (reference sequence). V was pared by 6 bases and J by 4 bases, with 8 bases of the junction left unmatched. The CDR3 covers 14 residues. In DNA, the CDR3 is TGTGCCAGCACTGACCCGGGACAGGCAGAGACCCAGTACTTC. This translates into CASTDPGQAETQYF.

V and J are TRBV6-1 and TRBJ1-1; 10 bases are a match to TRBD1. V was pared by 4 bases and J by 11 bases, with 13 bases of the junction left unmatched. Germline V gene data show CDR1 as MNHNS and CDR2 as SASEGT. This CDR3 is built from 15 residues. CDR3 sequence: CASSATGTGVSEAFF. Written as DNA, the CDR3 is TGTGCCAGCAGTGCCACCGGGACAGGGGTATCGGAGGCTTTCTTT.

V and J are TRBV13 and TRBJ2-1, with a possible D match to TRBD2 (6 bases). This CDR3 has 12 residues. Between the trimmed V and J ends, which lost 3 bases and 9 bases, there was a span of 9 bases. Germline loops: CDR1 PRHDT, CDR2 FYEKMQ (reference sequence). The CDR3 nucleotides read TGTGCCAGCAGCTTTTTTAGCGGTGAGCAGTTCTTC. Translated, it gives CASSFFSGEQFF.

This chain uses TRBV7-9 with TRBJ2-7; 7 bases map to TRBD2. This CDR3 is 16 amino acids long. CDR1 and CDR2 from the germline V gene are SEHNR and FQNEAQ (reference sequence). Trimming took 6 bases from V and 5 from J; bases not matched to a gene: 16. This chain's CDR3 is CASRPGRGGSLHEQYF. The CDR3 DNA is TGTGCCAGCAGGCCCGGTCGGGGCGGGAGTCTCCACGAGCAGTACTTC.

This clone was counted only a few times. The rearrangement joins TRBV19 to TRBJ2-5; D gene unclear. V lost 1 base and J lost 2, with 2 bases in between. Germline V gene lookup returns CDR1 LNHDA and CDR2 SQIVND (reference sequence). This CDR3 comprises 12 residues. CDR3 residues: CASSIAQETQYF. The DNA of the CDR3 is TGTGCCAGTAGTATAGCTCAAGAGACCCAGTACTTC.